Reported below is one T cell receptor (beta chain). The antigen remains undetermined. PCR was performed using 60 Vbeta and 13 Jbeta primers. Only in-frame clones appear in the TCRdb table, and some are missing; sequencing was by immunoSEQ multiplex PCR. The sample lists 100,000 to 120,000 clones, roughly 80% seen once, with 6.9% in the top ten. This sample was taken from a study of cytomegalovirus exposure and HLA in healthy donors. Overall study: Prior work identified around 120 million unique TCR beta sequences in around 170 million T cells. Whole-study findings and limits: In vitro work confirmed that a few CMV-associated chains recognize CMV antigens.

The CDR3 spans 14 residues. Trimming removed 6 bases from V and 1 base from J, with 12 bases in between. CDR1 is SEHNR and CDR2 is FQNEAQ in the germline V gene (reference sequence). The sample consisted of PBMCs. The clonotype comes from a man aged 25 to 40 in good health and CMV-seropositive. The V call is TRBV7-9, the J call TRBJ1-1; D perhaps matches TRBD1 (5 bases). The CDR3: CASSEQVGNTEAFF. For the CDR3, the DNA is TGTGCCAGCAGTGAACAGGTGGGGAACACTGAAGCTTTCTTT.